This TCR beta chain comes out of a study of cytomegalovirus exposure and HLA in healthy donors (dated by TCRdb to 2017 to 2019). Context from the whole study: According to an earlier analysis of several hundred of the donors, about 179 million T cells yielded some 110 million unique TCR beta sequences and about 300 Gb of sequence data. An early release covering roughly 580 HLA-typed donors comprised about 290 gigabases of sequencing data and approximately 80 million unique TCR sequences. Of the approximately 400 genotyped donors, approximately 82% fell in the genetic ancestry cluster associated with self-reported Caucasian donors. The study aimed to test whether cataloging public T cell receptors could reveal signatures of past pathogen exposure. The study profiled the T cell repertoires of 500 to 800 subjects by immunosequencing and related them to cytomegalovirus serostatus. A separate validation cohort of more than 100 different subjects was used in addition to the approximately 610-subject first cohort. High-throughput TCR immunosequencing, statistical association of individual TCRs with disease status, and machine learning were combined to predict cytomegalovirus infection status. In a later analysis, previously published TCR beta repertoires from more than 500 donors were re-analyzed and high-resolution HLA genotyping was added so that TCR occurrence patterns could be studied. The later analysis used no new phenotypic data to find candidate immune exposures, relying instead on TCR beta sequences and their occurrence across donors. An earlier analysis of 500 to 650 of the donors applied high-throughput TCR beta sequencing to assess whether each TCR beta V gene segment acted as functional or pseudogenic. Alongside the repertoire data, information on donor age, sex, ethnicity and CMV serostatus was compiled. A later genetic analysis took genome-wide SNP genotypes for 398 of the 666 donors and used that subset as a discovery cohort. All discovery cohort repertoires had been generated using a single sequencing platform. Class I and class II HLA loci were covered by the typing at four-digit resolution. The number of typed donors differed by locus: about 620-640 for A, B, C, DRB1 and DQB1; approximately 530 for DQA1; some 590 for DPA1; and about 450 for DPB1. Roughly 5 DR-DQ haplotypes were handled as single units for association and clustering because linkage in the cohort was strong. On average, 235,054 unique TCR beta nucleotide sequences were sequenced per donor among 398 genotyped donors of the cohort, with roughly 20% of those sequences being non-productive.

Overall study results and their limits: Only TCR beta chains were sequenced in this cohort, and the absence of alpha or paired-chain data limited detectable features. In a later analysis, the rate of TCR association differed among HLA loci, with DRB1 alleles having the most associated TCRs and HLA-C alleles having the fewest. Most TCR sequences were seen in very few donors, while some public TCRs were found in many individuals. Most CMV-associated TCR beta chains appeared to be HLA-restricted in a later analysis, and the HLA associations seemed to be driven largely by CMV exposure. The classifier was reported to diagnose cytomegalovirus status with high specificity and sensitivity in both the original and validation cohorts. Compared with equally common non-associated chains, HLA-associated TCR beta chains in a later analysis were more clonally expanded and had lower generation probabilities. Linkage disequilibrium might explain the correlated functional status among segregating V segments, but an unknown experimental factor could not be ruled out. A further reported finding was that TCR beta sequences accurately predicted the HLA-A and HLA-B alleles for most subjects in the first cohort. CMV serostatus was the only immune exposure information available for the cohort. It was suggested by the authors that the approach could potentially be generalized to other disease states and immunological phenotypes. In a later analysis, several top co-occurrence clusters were reported to appear linked to parvovirus B19, influenza, CMV and Epstein-Barr virus. A cluster of highly shared sequence variants was judged likely to represent a technical artifact of the sequencing pipeline. Strong co-occurrence of HLA alleles, especially DR and DQ, made assigning TCR associations to individual alleles difficult. A later genetic analysis associated a missense DCLRE1C variant with V-gene and J-gene trimming of TCR beta chains, and an independent cohort replicated the association. Because some donors lacked HLA typing at each locus, the association tests relied only on the typed subset. In an earlier analysis of 587 of the donors, most TCR beta V segments appeared in productive rearrangements about 87% or about 30% of the time, broadly matching IMGT annotations. The study listed approximately 150 TCR beta chains as associated with cytomegalovirus. The presence/absence analyses assumed that sequencing depth was roughly uniform across donors, and that assumption may not be true. Because counts were too low, roughly 17 rarely observed V segments, including chromosome 9 orphons, were left out of the earlier analysis of about 500 of the donors. Compared with the approximately 700-donor mean, donors in an Asian-associated ancestry cluster had fewer N-insertions in productive TCRs, according to a later genetic analysis. In vitro tests confirmed that a few of the cytomegalovirus-associated TCR beta chains recognize cytomegalovirus antigens. At a false discovery rate of 0.05, a later analysis linked 15,000 to 20,000 TCR beta sequences to specific HLA alleles.

Comments on this clone: Its antigen target is currently unknown. Nothing much larger sits one base from this clone, and base qualities are not available.

Library preparation employed the immunoSEQ multiplex PCR assay. A mixture of 60 forward primers for TCR Vbeta segments and 13 reverse primers for TCR Jbeta segments was used in the multiplex PCR. Amplification of the CDR3 region of rearranged TCR beta genes was performed with a multiplex PCR assay on genomic DNA. Amplified TCR beta libraries were sequenced as 87-base-pair reads on the Illumina HiSeq System. On the study's bioinformatics: A later analysis counted 75 million to 100 million unique TCR beta chains across the 666 repertoires, and 10 million to 11 million of these chains were shared by at least two donors. To remove PCR and sequencing errors, raw reads were error-corrected and collapsed into unique sequences using a nearest-neighbor algorithm that merged closely related sequences. To assign V, D and J gene segments, CDR3 sequences were aligned to IMGT reference sequences. For a sequence to be retained, a match of at least six nucleotides was required to both a V gene segment and a J gene segment. A rearrangement was called productive if the CDR3 had no stop codons and remained in frame with V and J, and every other rearrangement was called non-productive. Following IMGT convention, CDR3 was defined as the stretch from the second conserved V-encoded cysteine to the conserved J-encoded phenylalanine. In an earlier analysis of around 570 of the donors, sequences lacking an unambiguous match to a single V gene segment were excluded. In an earlier analysis of 587 of the donors, V segments were called functional above 56.7% productive rearrangements and were called segregating when the between-donor standard deviation exceeded 5%. A statistical classification framework was built to diagnose cytomegalovirus status from the catalog of TCR beta chain sequences. In a later analysis, V and J genes were assigned by comparing TCR nucleotide sequences against IMGT/GENE-DB human TR gene sequences. Using the TCRdist pipeline, a later analysis assigned CDR3 sequences along with most-parsimonious VDJ recombination scenarios. A later analysis defined each TCR beta chain by its CDR3 amino acid sequence plus V-gene family, and excluded reads lacking a unique V-gene family. As a way to deal with suspected cross-contamination and a sequencing artifact, a later analysis dropped nearly 600 nucleotide sequences that were highly shared and had low generation probability. In a later analysis, a clonal expansion index was calculated for each public chain from normalized within-repertoire ranks of inferred template counts. Generation probabilities in a later analysis came from a VDJ recombination model fitted to out-of-frame rearrangements, and those results were checked against IGoR. A later analysis scored TCR-TCR, TCR-HLA and TCR-CMV co-occurrence with hypergeometric tests, applying a repertoire-size bias correction to TCR pairs. In a later analysis, false discovery rates were estimated by permuting HLA or CMV assignments 20 times. A later analysis grouped co-occurring TCRs with DBSCAN, adding TCRdist sequence similarity when clustering within HLA-allele-positive subsets. Co-occurrence clustering excluded repertoires with fewer than 30,000 or more than 120,000 public chains, plus five with anomalous nucleotide sharing. The immuneACCESS repertoire file appears here via TCRdb, limited to in-frame rearrangements. These files lack a portion of the clones; in checked studies, under half of the deficit traces to unresolved V genes, and the cause of the others is not known. The DNA was the basis for D and trimming; V, J and clone size are from that table. The sample yields tens of thousands of clones; 82% were counted once. 10% of the sample is held by the ten biggest clonotypes.

The cohort was made up of 666 healthy bone marrow donors. At the time of sampling, every cohort member was nominally healthy, though immune exposures that went unrecorded were likely present. The donor was CMV seropositive and was included in the group of 270 or so seropositive cohort members. Each donor provided a peripheral blood sample, and peripheral blood mononuclear cells were used for TCR beta sequencing. Genomic DNA was extracted from the blood cell samples with the Qiagen DNeasy Blood Extraction Kit. The receptor comes from a woman aged 18-30 years in good health and CMV-seropositive. Input material: PBMCs.

The CDR3 reads CASSKVRGHYGYTF. Read as DNA, the sequence is TGTGCCAGCAGCAAGGTCAGGGGGCACTATGGCTACACCTTC. The chain uses TRBV6-1 and TRBJ1-2, and TRBD1 matches 8 of the central bases. CDR1 and CDR2 were assigned from the germline V gene as MNHNS and SASEGT. From V the trimming removes 6 bases and from J it removes 3 bases, while the gene matches leave 6 bases of the junction unaccounted for. Its CDR3 holds 14 amino acids, cysteine through phenylalanine. The kept DNA is CDR3 alone, 42 bases in frame from the first base.